Shown below are 9 T cell receptor beta chains from a single sample sequenced in a study of T cell responses to AZD1222 COVID-19 vaccine. Using immunoSEQ multiplex PCR, the repertoire was profiled, and TCRdb retains in-frame clones only, with some absent. This table has about 59,000 clones, 85% to 90% appearing once. The source material was peripheral blood, sampled 28 days after the second AZD1222 dose. All receptors come from an adult who received the AZD1222 COVID-19 vaccine.

This clone was counted once. The rearrangement uses TRBV7-8 and TRBJ2-2; 9 bases agree with TRBD1. Germline CDR1 SGHVS, CDR2 FQNEAQ. This CDR3 is built from 15 residues. The V and J ends lost 6 bases and 4 bases, in that order; junction bases with no gene match: 6. For the CDR3, the DNA is TGTGCCAGCAGGACACAGGGGGCAAGCACCGGGGAGCTGTTTTTT. Translated, it gives CASRTQGASTGELFF.

The count of this clone is one. CDR3 protein: CASSLEGAGGYTF. The DNA of the CDR3 is TGCGCCAGCAGCCTGGAGGGGGCGGGCGGCTACACCTTC. The V and J genes are TRBV5-1 and TRBJ1-2; the match to TRBD1 covers 7 bases. Germline V lookup: CDR1 SGHRS, CDR2 YFSETQ. V dropped 4 bases and J dropped 8; count of bases not matched to a gene: 8. This CDR3 comprises 13 residues.

The V gene is TRBV24-1, the J gene TRBJ2-2; the D is unclear. CDR3 length: 14 residues. With 1 base removed from V and 6 bases from J, the gap between germline ends came to 8 bases. In germline, CDR1 is KGHDR, CDR2 SFDVKD. The CDR3 spells CATSDFTSAGELFF. CDR3 nucleotides: TGTGCCACCAGTGATTTTACAAGCGCCGGGGAGCTGTTTTTT.

This rearrangement joins TRBV19 to TRBJ2-7; the match to TRBD1 covers 9 bases. The CDR3 loop spans 17 amino acids. Trimming took 5 bases from V and 3 from J; bases not matched to a gene: 14. Germline loops: CDR1 LNHDA, CDR2 SQIVND (reference sequence). CDR3 bases: TGTGCCAGTAGTGAAAGGCTTGGGACAGGGATAAACTACGAGCAGTACTTC. Protein sequence: CASSERLGTGINYEQYF.

The chain combines TRBV12-3 or TRBV12-4 with TRBJ1-4; D unclear. The length of the CDR3 is 13 residues. Trimming shortened V by 3 bases and J by 7 bases, and 9 bases separated the two germline ends. CDR3 region: CASSFTGVEKLFF. In DNA, the CDR3 is TGTGCCAGCAGTTTTACGGGAGTTGAAAAACTGTTTTTT.

This chain uses TRBV6-5 with TRBJ1-1, with a possible D match to TRBD1 (5 bases). The CDR3 spans 13 residues. V was trimmed by 2 bases and J by 10 bases, leaving 14 bases between them. Germline values: CDR1 MNHEY, CDR2 SVGAGI. As DNA, the CDR3 is TGTGCCAGCAGTTACCTCAGGACAAGGGGAGCTTTCTTT. It translates to CASSYLRTRGAFF.

The J gene is TRBJ1-2, the V gene TRBV5-1; perhaps TRBD1 as D (5 bases). The CDR3 extends over 15 amino acids. The germline V gene encodes CDR1 SGHRS and CDR2 YFSETQ. V lost 1 base and J 2 bases, leaving 12 bases between the germline ends. The CDR3 nucleotides are TGCGCCAGCAGCTTGTCTGCAGGGAAGAACTATGGCTACACCTTC. Its translation: CASSLSAGKNYGYTF.

V is TRBV3-1 (or the pseudogene TRBV3-2) and J is TRBJ2-1; the D gene is possibly TRBD1 (6 bases). There are 16 residues in the CDR3. CDR1 is LGHDT and CDR2 is YNNKEL in the germline V gene (reference sequence). Trimming pared 0 bases from V and 1 base from J, leaving 10 bases between. CDR3 protein: CASSQDSGVSYNEQFF. The CDR3 DNA follows: TGTGCCAGCAGCCAAGATTCAGGGGTGTCCTACAATGAGCAGTTCTTC.

The chain recombines TRBV20-1 with TRBJ2-3; D is ambiguous. V lost 5 bases and J 6 bases, leaving 9 bases between the germline ends. Germline V lookup: CDR1 DFQATT, CDR2 SNEGSKA (reference sequence). CDR3 length: 11 residues. The CDR3, as DNA: TGCAGTGCTGTCCCTAGGGATACGCAGTATTTT. Translating it yields CSAVPRDTQYF.